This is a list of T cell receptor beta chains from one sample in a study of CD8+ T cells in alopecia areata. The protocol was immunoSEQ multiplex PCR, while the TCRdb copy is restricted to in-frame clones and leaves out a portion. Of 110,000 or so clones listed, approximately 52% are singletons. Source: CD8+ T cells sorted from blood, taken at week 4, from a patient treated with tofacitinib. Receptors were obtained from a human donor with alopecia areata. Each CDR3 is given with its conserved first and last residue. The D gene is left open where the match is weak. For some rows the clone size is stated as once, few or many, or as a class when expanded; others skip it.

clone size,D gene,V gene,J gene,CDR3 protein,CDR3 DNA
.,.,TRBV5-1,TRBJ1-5,CASSPTGNQPQHF,TGCGCCAGCAGTCCCACAGGCAATCAGCCCCAGCATTTT
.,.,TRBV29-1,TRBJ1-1,CSVEGDGTEAFF,TGCAGCGTTGAAGGGGATGGAACTGAAGCTTTCTTT
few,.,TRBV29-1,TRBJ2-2,CSVTTFTGELFF,TGCAGCGTTACAACCTTCACCGGGGAGCTGTTTTTT
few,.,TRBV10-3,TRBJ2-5,CAISEEKGETQYF,TGTGCCATCAGTGAGGAAAAGGGAGAGACCCAGTACTTC
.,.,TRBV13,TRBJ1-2,CASSRGTNGYTF,TGTGCCAGCAGCCGAGGGACTAATGGCTACACCTTC
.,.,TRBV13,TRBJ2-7,CASSFRGTYEQYF,TGTGCCAGCAGCTTTAGGGGGACCTACGAGCAGTACTTC
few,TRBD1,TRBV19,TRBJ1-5,CASTKTGSWPQHF,TGTGCCAGTACCAAGACAGGGTCTTGGCCCCAGCATTTT
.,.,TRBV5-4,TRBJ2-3,CASSLSSAADTQYF,TGTGCCAGCAGCTTGTCTAGCGCCGCAGATACGCAGTATTTT
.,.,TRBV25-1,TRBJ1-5,CASSDTTFSNQPQHF,TGTGCCAGCAGTGATACCACCTTTAGCAATCAGCCCCAGCATTTT
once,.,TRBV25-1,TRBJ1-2,CASSYTGGNYGYTF,TGTGCCAGCAGTTACACGGGTGGGAACTATGGCTACACCTTC
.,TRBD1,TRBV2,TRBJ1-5,CASRTGTDSNQPQHF,TGTGCCAGCAGAACCGGGACAGATAGCAATCAGCCCCAGCATTTT
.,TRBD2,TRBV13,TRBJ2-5,CASSSRTSVETQYF,TGTGCCAGCAGCTCGCGGACTAGTGTAGAGACCCAGTACTTC
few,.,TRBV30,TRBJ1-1,CAWSPPAGNTEAFF,TGTGCCTGGAGTCCCCCGGCAGGGAACACTGAAGCTTTCTTT
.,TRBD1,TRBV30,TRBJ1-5,CAWSGGQHSNQPQHF,TGTGCCTGGAGCGGGGGACAGCATAGCAATCAGCCCCAGCATTTT
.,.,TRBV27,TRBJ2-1,CASSFGGNPFNEQFF,TGTGCCAGCAGTTTTGGGGGGAACCCGTTCAATGAGCAGTTCTTC
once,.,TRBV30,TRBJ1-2,CAWKAEGIYGYTF,TGTGCCTGGAAGGCTGAGGGAATCTATGGCTACACCTTC
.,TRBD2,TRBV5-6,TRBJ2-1,CASSLWTSGYNEQFF,TGTGCCAGCAGCCTGTGGACTAGCGGTTACAATGAGCAGTTCTTC
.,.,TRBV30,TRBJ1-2,CAWSDTGSYGYTF,TGTGCCTGGAGTGATACAGGGAGTTATGGCTACACCTTC
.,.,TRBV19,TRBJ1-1,CASSTGDTMNTEAFF,TGTGCCAGTAGTACCGGGGACACTATGAACACTGAAGCTTTCTTT
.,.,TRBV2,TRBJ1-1,CASSTVLNTEAFF,TGTGCCAGCAGTACAGTATTGAACACTGAAGCTTTCTTT
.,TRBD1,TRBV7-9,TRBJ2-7,CASSFYSGTGAPEQYF,TGTGCCAGCAGCTTCTATTCCGGGACAGGGGCACCCGAGCAGTACTTC
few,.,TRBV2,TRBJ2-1,CASRHGAYNEQFF,TGTGCCAGCAGACATGGGGCTTACAATGAGCAGTTCTTC